This passage covers 21 T cell receptor beta chains from one sample sequenced in a study of blood T cell repertoires in COVID-19. Sequencing used immunoSEQ multiplex PCR; TCRdb keeps in-frame clones, though not all of them. This table has nearly 250,000 clones, more than 70% appearing once. The sequenced sample was peripheral blood. The receptors were gathered from a woman of 80 years or more with COVID-19, enrolled during active disease.

The chain joins TRBV11-2 to TRBJ2-7; 11 positions agree with TRBD1. CDR3 size: 14 residues. V dropped 5 bases and J dropped 2; count of bases not matched to a gene: 2. CDR1 and CDR2 from the germline V gene are SGHAT and FQNNGV. The CDR3 here is CASSRDRGAYEQYF. The CDR3 DNA is TGTGCCAGCAGCCGGGACAGGGGGGCCTACGAGCAGTACTTC.

V gene TRBV6-5 combines with J gene TRBJ2-1; D perhaps matches TRBD2 (5 bases). Germline V lookup: CDR1 MNHEY, CDR2 SVGAGI. The CDR3 has 11 residues. V was trimmed by 4 bases and J by 10 bases, leaving 8 bases between them. CDR3 amino acids: CASSLVAEQFF. DNA for the CDR3: TGTGCCAGCAGTTTGGTAGCGGAGCAGTTCTTC.

This chain uses TRBV30 with TRBJ2-5, with a tentative D call TRBD2 (6 bases). Trimming removed 1 base at V and 5 bases at J, with 11 bases between. The CDR3 has 13 residues. Germline V gives CDR1 GTSNPN, CDR2 SVGIG (reference sequence). The CDR3 DNA sequence: TGTGCCTGGAGTGGCCCCCGGGGGGAGACCCAGTACTTC. Amino acid sequence: CAWSGPRGETQYF. The whole variable domain, remainder taken from reference TRBV30 and TRBJ2-5, is SQTIHQWPATLVQPVGSPLSLECTVEGTSNPNLYWYRQAAGRGLQLLFYSVGIGQISSEVPQNLSASRPQDRQFILSSKKLLLSDSGFYLCAWSGPRGETQYFGPGTRLLVL.

The genes are TRBV3-1 (or the pseudogene TRBV3-2) and TRBJ1-6, with a tentative D call TRBD1 (5 bases). Germline CDR1 is LGHDT and CDR2 is YNNKEL (reference sequence). The length of the CDR3 is 16 residues. Trimming removed 2 bases from V and 8 bases from J, with 16 bases in between. The CDR3, as DNA: TGTGCCAGCAGCCAATCAACGGGACTGGGGGATTCACCCCTCCACTTT. This codes for CASSQSTGLGDSPLHF.

A word on this clone: At one end the junction does not follow the germline gene, possibly because of a read error. V and J are TRBV6-5 and TRBJ2-5, with a possible D match to TRBD1 (6 bases). The germline gives CDR1 MNHEY, CDR2 SVGAGI. The CDR3 loop spans 13 amino acids. The CDR3 here is CASTRQDQEIQYF. CDR3 nucleotides: TGTGCCAGCACGAGACAGGATCAAGAGATCCAGTACTTC.

This chain connects TRBV3-1 (or the pseudogene TRBV3-2) to TRBJ1-1, with D perhaps matching TRBD1 (6 bases). Trimming pared 4 bases from V and 4 bases from J, leaving 10 bases between. The CDR3 runs to 13 residues. Germline CDR1 LGHDT, CDR2 YNNKEL (reference sequence). In nucleotides, the CDR3 is TGTGCCAGCAGCCTCAAAGGGGGCACTGAAGCTTTCTTT. The encoded protein is CASSLKGGTEAFF.

In regard to this clone: At the DNA level, this CDR3 is encoded by other sequences in the same sample as well. The chain employs TRBV18 and TRBJ1-5, with 7 bases matching TRBD1. V shed 2 bases, J shed 5 bases, and the junction held 0 bases outside the gene matches. CDR1 KGHSH and CDR2 LQKENI come from the germline V gene. The CDR3 extends over 13 amino acids. CDR3 DNA: TGTGCCAGCTCACCAGACAGGGATCAGCCCCAGCATTTT. It yields the protein CASSPDRDQPQHF.

The chain carries TRBV6-5 and TRBJ1-6; no definite D call. This CDR3 is 13 amino acids long. Germline loops: CDR1 MNHEY, CDR2 SVGAGI. Trimming stripped 6 bases from V and 9 bases from J, with 12 bases between. In nucleotides, the CDR3 is TGTGCCAGCAGCTCCATATCGGGTTCACCCCTCCACTTT. Its translation is CASSSISGSPLHF.

The chain links TRBV7-8 to TRBJ2-3; D gene ambiguous. From germline, CDR1 is SGHVS and CDR2 FQNEAQ. With 5 bases removed from V and 5 bases from J, the gap between germline ends came to 8 bases. CDR3 length: 12 amino acids. In DNA form, the CDR3 reads TGTGCCAGCAGCCCTTCGGGAGATACGCAGTATTTT. Encoded protein: CASSPSGDTQYF.

The chain has TRBV7-2 and TRBJ2-1; unclear D gene. The CDR3 is 15 residues long. Per germline, CDR1 SGHTA and CDR2 FQGNSA. Trimming cost V 2 bases and J 5 bases, with 13 bases left between them. CDR3 nucleotides: TGTGCCAGCAGCTTAAGAGGCGGCCGGGACAATGAGCAGTTCTTC. It codes for CASSLRGGRDNEQFF.

This chain joins TRBV4-1 and TRBJ1-5; TRBD1 agrees at 8 bases. After removal of 1 base from V and 2 bases from J, the junction contained 4 bases not matched to a gene. The CDR3 consists of 16 residues. CDR1 MGHRA and CDR2 YSYEKL come from the germline V gene. The CDR3: CASSQAGTGRNQPQHF. As DNA, the CDR3 is TGCGCCAGCAGCCAAGCCGGGACAGGACGCAATCAGCCCCAGCATTTT.

The genes are TRBV2 and TRBJ1-3, with a possible D match to TRBD1 (6 bases). The CDR3 is made up of 15 amino acids. Trimming took 7 bases from V and 0 from J, leaving 13 bases between them. Germline CDR1 and CDR2: SNHLY and FYNNEI. The CDR3 reads CASKGTGSSGNTIYF. The CDR3 region has the DNA TGTGCCAGCAAAGGAACAGGGAGCTCTGGAAACACCATATATTTT.

This sequence joins TRBV19 and TRBJ1-4; unclear D gene. V was trimmed by 0 bases and J by 5 bases, leaving 7 bases between them. The CDR3 is made up of 14 amino acids. Germline CDR1 and CDR2: LNHDA and SQIVND (reference sequence). The CDR3 DNA is TGTGCCAGTAGTATAGACACAGTGAATGAAAAACTGTTTTTT. Translation: CASSIDTVNEKLFF.

The DNA for the CDR3 is TGCAGCGTCAAAACCGGGGAGCTGTTTTTT. As protein: CSVKTGELFF. V usage is TRBV29-1 and J usage is TRBJ2-2; the D is unclear. Germline V lookup: CDR1 SQVTM, CDR2 ANQGSEA. Trimming cost V 6 bases and J 5 bases, with 4 bases left between them. The CDR3 is 10 residues long.

The chain is built from TRBV7-2 and TRBJ1-5; no definite D call. The germline V and J ends were trimmed by 4 bases and 5 bases, with 9 bases remaining between them. Germline V gene lookup returns CDR1 SGHTA and CDR2 FQGNSA. The CDR3 loop spans 13 amino acids. The CDR3 DNA sequence: TGTGCCAGCAGCTCGCGGTCGGATCAGCCCCAGCATTTT. This sequence encodes CASSSRSDQPQHF.

The chain joins TRBV6-5 to TRBJ2-7; D remains ambiguous. This CDR3 has 13 amino acids. V was pared by 8 bases and J by 3 bases, with 14 bases between. Germline values: CDR1 MNHEY, CDR2 SVGAGI. CDR3 sequence reads: CASSRLSNYEQYF. Here the CDR3 DNA reads TGTGCCAGCTCGAGGCTATCCAACTACGAGCAGTACTTC.

This chain links TRBV19 with TRBJ1-4, with 9 bases lining up with TRBD1. The V gene end was trimmed by 6 bases and the J gene end by 3 bases; junction bases not matched to a gene: 2. CDR1 is LNHDA and CDR2 is SQIVND in the germline V gene (reference sequence). This CDR3 region has 14 residues. CDR3 nucleotide sequence: TGTGCCAGTAGGGACAGGGGAGCTAATGAAAAACTGTTTTTT. Translated, it gives CASRDRGANEKLFF. Full variable domain (outside the CDR3, taken from reference TRBV19 and TRBJ1-4): DGGITQSPKYLFRKEGQNVTLSCEQNLNHDAMYWYRQDPGQGLRLIYYSQIVNDFQKGDIAEGYSVSREKKESFPLTVTSAQKNPTAFYLCASRDRGANEKLFFGSGTQLSVL.

The chain joins TRBV4-3 to TRBJ1-4; D possibly corresponds to TRBD1 (5 bases). Germline CDR1 is LGHNA and CDR2 is YSLEER. This CDR3 is 16 amino acids long. V was pared by 0 bases and J by 8 bases, with 16 bases between. This chain's CDR3 is CASSQDLTRAGEKLFF. The CDR3 DNA reads as TGCGCCAGCAGCCAAGATCTGACCAGGGCGGGGGAAAAACTGTTTTTT.

This clone appeared once. The chain employs TRBV5-4 and TRBJ1-1; 9 bases match TRBD1. Germline trimming cut 4 bases from V and 6 bases from J; bases unmatched to any gene: 10. The germline V gene encodes CDR1 SGHNT and CDR2 YYREEE (reference sequence). The CDR3 loop spans 15 amino acids. This CDR3 is CASSVPQGAVSEAFF. In nucleotides, the CDR3 is TGTGCCAGCAGCGTTCCACAGGGGGCGGTATCTGAAGCTTTCTTT.

V is TRBV6-5 and J is TRBJ2-7; D may be TRBD2 (6 bases). The CDR3 runs to 14 residues. CDR1 and CDR2 (germline): MNHEY, SVGAGI. The V gene lost 8 bases and the J gene lost 7 bases, with 21 bases spanning the gap. CDR3 DNA: TGTGCCAGCCACCTCGGGGCATCGGCGGGGGAGCAGTACTTC. Translation: CASHLGASAGEQYF.

This sequence joins TRBV6-4 and TRBJ1-6; 10 positions agree with TRBD1. CDR3 length: 15 residues. V was pared by 4 bases and J by 9 bases, with 6 bases of the junction left unmatched. Per germline, CDR1 MRHNA and CDR2 SNTAGT. CDR3 sequence (DNA): TGTGCCAGCAGTGTTTCGACAGGGGGCGGTTCACCCCTCCACTTT. It is translated as CASSVSTGGGSPLHF.